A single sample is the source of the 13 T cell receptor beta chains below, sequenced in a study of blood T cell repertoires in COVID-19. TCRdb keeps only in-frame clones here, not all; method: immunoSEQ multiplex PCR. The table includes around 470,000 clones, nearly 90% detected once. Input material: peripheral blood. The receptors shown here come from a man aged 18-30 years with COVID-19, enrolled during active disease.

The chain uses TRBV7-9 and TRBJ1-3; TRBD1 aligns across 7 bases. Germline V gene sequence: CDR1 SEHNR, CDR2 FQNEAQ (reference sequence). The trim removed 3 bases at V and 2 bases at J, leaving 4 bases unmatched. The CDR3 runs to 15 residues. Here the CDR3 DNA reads TGTGCCAGCAGCTTCGCTGACAGGGCTGGAAACACCATATATTTT. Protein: CASSFADRAGNTIYF. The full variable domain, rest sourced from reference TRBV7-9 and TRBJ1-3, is DTGVSQNPRHKITKRGQNVTFRCDPISEHNRLYWYRQTLGQGPEFLTYFQNEAQLEKSRLLSDRFSAERPKGSFSTLEIQRTEQGDSAMYLCASSFADRAGNTIYFGEGSWLTVV.

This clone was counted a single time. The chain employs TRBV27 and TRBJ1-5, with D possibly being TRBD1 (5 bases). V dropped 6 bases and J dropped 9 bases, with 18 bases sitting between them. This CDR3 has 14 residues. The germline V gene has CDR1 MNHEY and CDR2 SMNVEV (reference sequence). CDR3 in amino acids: CASSSQGGRGPQHF. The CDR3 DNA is TGTGCCAGCAGCTCCCAGGGCGGGCGGGGGCCCCAGCATTTT.

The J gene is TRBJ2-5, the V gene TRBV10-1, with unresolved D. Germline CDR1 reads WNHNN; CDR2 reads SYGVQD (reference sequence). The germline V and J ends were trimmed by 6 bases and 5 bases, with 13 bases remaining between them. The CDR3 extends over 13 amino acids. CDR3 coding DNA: TGCGCCAGCAGCCCTTCGGGTACGGAGACCCAGTACTTC. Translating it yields CASSPSGTETQYF.

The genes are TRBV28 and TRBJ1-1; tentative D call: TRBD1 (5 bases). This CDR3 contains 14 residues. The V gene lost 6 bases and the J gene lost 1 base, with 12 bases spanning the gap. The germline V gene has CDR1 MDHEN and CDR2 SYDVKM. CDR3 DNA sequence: TGTGCCAGCAGCACAGGATGGGGGAACACTGAAGCTTTCTTT. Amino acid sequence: CASSTGWGNTEAFF.

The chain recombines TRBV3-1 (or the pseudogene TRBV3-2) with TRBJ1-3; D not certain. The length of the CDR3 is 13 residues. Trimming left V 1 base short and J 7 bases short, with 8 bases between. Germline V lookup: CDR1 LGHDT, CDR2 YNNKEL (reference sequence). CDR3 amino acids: CASSQGALNTIYF. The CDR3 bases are TGTGCCAGCAGCCAAGGGGCATTGAACACCATATATTTT.

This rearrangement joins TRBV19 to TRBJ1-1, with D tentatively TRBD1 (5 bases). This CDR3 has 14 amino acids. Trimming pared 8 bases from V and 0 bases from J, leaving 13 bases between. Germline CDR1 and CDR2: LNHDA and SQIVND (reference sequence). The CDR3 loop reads CASARGLLNTEAFF. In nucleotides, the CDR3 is TGTGCCAGTGCGAGGGGACTGCTGAACACTGAAGCTTTCTTT.

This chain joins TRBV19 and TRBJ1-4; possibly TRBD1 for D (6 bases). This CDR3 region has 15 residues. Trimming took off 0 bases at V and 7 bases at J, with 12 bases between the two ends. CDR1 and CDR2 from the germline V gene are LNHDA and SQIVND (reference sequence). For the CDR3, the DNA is TGTGCCAGTAGTATAGATCAAACAGGGTCTGAAAAACTGTTTTTT. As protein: CASSIDQTGSEKLFF.

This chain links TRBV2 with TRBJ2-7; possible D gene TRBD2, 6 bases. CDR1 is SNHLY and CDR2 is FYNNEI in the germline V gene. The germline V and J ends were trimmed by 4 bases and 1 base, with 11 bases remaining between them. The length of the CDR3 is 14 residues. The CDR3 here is CASSGGASSYEQYF. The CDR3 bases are TGTGCCAGCAGTGGCGGGGCCTCATCCTACGAGCAGTACTTC.

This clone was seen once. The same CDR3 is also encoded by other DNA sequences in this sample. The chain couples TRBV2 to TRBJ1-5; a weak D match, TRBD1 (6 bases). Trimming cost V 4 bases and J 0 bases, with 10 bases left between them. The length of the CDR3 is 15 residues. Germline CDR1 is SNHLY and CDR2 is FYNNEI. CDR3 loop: CASSGGQISNQPQHF. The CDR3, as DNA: TGTGCCAGCAGTGGCGGACAGATTAGCAATCAGCCCCAGCATTTT.

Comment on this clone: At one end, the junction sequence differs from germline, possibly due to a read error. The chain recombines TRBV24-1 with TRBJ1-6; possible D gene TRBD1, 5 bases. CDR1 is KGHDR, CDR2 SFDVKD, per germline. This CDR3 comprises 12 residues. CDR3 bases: TGTGCCACCATTGATTGGGGCTCACCCCTCCACTTT. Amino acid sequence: CATIDWGSPLHF.

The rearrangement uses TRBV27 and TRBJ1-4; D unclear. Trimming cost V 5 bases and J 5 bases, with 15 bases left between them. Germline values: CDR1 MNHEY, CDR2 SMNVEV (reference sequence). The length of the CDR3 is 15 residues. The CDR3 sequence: CASSPRQATNEKLFF. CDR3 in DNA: TGTGCCAGCAGTCCTCGCCAGGCCACCAATGAAAAACTGTTTTTT.

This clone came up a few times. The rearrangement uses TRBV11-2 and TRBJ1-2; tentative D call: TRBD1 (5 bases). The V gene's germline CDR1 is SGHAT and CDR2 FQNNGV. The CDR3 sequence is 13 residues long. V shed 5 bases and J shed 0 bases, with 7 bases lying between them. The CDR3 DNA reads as TGTGCCAGCAGCGACAGTACTAACTATGGCTACACCTTC. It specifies CASSDSTNYGYTF.

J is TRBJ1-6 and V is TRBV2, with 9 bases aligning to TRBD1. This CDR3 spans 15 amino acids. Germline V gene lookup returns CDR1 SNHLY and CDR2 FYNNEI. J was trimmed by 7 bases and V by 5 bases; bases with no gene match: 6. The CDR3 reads CASSWGQGRNSPLHF. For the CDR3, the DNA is TGTGCCAGCAGTTGGGGACAGGGTCGGAATTCACCCCTCCACTTT.